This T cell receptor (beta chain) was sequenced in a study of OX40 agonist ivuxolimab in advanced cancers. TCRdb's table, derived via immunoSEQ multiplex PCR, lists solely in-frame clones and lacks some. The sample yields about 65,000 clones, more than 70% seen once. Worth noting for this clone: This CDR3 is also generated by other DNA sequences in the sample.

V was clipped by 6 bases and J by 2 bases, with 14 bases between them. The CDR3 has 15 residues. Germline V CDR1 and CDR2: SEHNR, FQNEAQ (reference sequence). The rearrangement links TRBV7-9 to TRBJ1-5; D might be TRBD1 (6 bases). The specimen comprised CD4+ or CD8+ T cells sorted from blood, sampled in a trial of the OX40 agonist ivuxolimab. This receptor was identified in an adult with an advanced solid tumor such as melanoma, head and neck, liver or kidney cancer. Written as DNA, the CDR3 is TGTGCCAGCAGTCCAGGGGACGGGGGCAATCAGCCCCAGCATTTT. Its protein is CASSPGDGGNQPQHF. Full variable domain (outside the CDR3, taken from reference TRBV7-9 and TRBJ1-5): DTGVSQNPRHKITKRGQNVTFRCDPISEHNRLYWYRQTLGQGPEFLTYFQNEAQLEKSRLLSDRFSAERPKGSFSTLEIQRTEQGDSAMYLCASSPGDGGNQPQHFGDGTRLSIL.